Sequencing of this T cell receptor beta chain was carried out in a study of blood T cell repertoires in COVID-19 (dated by TCRdb to 2020 to 2022). With regard to the full study: Collaborator samples came from the United States, Italy and Spain and covered acute and convalescent phases of COVID-19. The material from the prospective study consisted of cDNA or gDNA derived from T cells, B-cell-depleted T cells, or PBMCs. Subjects who had been exposed to COVID-19, were actively infected with it, or had recovered from it provided the deeply sampled blood TCRbeta repertoires that made up the dataset. A freely available public database, intended as a resource for researchers studying the immune response to SARS-CoV-2, is where the repertoires were released. The samples were drawn from two sources: the first 160 participants of the ongoing ImmuneRACE study, and 1,000 to 1,500 subjects contributed by 6 global collaborators. Sample metadata almost always included a de-identified subject ID, COVID-19 status, age in years and sex. Where available, HLA class I and class II types were obtained from metadata supplied by the sample provider rather than from assay-based typing.

On the study overall, not on this receptor specifically: How much clinical and demographic metadata was included differed by source and by participant, and the metadata was provided uncurated.

Collaborating institutions collected whole blood in K2EDTA tubes following their own protocols. For TCRbeta analysis, collaborators shipped samples in one of three forms: frozen whole blood, isolated PBMCs, or DNA extracted from either of those sample types. In regard to this clone: Its target antigen remains unknown. No base qualities exist here, and no much larger clone lies one base off it.

TCRbeta CDR3 regions were amplified from genomic DNA by means of the immunoSEQ Assay, a bias-controlled multiplex PCR. Processing in the source paper ran as follows. Nucleated cell counts per sample were estimated from amplification of reference gene primers within the assay. To quantify the absolute abundance of each unique TCRbeta CDR3 rearrangement, sequence reads were collapsed and filtered. Productive Simpson clonality was computed per sample as the square root of Simpson's diversity index over productive rearrangements. TCRdb retrieved this table from immuneACCESS and kept in-frame rearrangements only. Not all clones are present; in checked studies, unresolved V genes account for under half, and no reason is known for the remainder. The DNA gave D and trimming, while V, J and clone size come from that table. The sample table shows 200,000 to 250,000 clones, and just over 90% are seen once. Approximately 1.2% of the sample comes from the top ten.

Cut back by 3 bases and 4 bases, the V and J ends lie 13 bases apart. The germline V gene (reference sequence) provides CDR1 GTSNPN and CDR2 SVGIG. From the cysteine through the phenylalanine, the CDR3 covers 13 amino acids. Just the 39-base CDR3 DNA is kept, in frame starting at base 1. This TCR came from a man aged 25 to 40 with acute or convalescent COVID-19. The V and J genes are TRBV30 and TRBJ2-7, with a tentative D gene TRBD1 over 6 matching bases. The sample comprised peripheral blood. The nucleotide sequence reads TGTGCCTGGAGCGACAGGTACTCGTACGAGCAGTACTTC. It encodes CAWSDRYSYEQYF.